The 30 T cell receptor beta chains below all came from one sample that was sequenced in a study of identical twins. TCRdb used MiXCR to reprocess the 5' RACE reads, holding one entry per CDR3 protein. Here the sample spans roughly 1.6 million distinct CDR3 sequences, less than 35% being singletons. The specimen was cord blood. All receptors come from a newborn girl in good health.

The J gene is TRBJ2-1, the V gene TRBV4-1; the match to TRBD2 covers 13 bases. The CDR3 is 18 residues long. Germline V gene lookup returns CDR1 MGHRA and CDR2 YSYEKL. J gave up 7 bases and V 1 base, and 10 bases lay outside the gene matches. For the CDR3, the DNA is TGCGCCAGCAGCCAAGGCGTCTTTAAGACTAGCGGGGGGAATGAGCAGTTCTTC. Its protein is CASSQGVFKTSGGNEQFF.

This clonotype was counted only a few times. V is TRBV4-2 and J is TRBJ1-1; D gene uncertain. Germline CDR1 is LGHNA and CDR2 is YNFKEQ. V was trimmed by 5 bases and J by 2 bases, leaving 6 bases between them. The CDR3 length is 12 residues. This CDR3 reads CASSVHNTEAFF. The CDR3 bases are TGTGCCAGCAGCGTGCATAACACTGAAGCTTTCTTT.

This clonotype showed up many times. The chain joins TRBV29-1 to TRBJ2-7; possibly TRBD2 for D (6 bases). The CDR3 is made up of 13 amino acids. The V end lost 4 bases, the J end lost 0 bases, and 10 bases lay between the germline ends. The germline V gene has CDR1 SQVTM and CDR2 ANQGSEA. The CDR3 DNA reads TGCAGCGTTGTCGGCGGGACCTCCTACGAGCAGTACTTC. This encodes CSVVGGTSYEQYF.

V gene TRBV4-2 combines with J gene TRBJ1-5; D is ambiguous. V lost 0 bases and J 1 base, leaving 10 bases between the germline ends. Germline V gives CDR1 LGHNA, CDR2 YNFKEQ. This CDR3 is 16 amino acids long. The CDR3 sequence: CASSQDRSLSNQPQHF. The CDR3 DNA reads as TGTGCCAGCAGCCAAGATCGTTCATTAAGCAATCAGCCCCAGCATTTT.

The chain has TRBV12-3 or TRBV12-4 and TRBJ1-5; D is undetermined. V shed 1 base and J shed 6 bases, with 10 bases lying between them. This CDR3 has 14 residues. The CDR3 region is CASSLGTRGQPQHF. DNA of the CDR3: TGTGCCAGCAGTTTAGGGACCCGGGGTCAGCCCCAGCATTTT.

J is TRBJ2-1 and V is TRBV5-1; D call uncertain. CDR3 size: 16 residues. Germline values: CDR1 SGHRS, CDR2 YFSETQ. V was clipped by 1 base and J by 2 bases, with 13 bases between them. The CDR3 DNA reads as TGCGCCAGCAGCTTGCGGGCCAGGACCCCCTACAATGAGCAGTTCTTC. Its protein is CASSLRARTPYNEQFF.

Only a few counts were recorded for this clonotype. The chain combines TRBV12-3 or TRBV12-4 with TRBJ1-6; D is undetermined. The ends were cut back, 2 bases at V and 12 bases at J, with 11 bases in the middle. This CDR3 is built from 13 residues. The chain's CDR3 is CASSLSTRKPLHF. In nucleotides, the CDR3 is TGTGCCAGCAGTTTATCAACGCGGAAACCCCTCCACTTT.

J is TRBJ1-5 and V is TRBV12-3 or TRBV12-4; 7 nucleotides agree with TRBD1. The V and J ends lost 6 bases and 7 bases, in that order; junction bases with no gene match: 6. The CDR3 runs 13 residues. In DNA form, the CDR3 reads TGTGCCAGCAGATTCCGGGACAGACAGCCCCAGCATTTT. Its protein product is CASRFRDRQPQHF.

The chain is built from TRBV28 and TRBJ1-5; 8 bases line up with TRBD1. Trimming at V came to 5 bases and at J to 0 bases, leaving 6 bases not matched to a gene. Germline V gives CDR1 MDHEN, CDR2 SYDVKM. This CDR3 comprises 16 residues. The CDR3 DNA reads TGTGCCAGCAGTGGCGCCGGGACAGGTAGCAATCAGCCCCAGCATTTT. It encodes CASSGAGTGSNQPQHF.

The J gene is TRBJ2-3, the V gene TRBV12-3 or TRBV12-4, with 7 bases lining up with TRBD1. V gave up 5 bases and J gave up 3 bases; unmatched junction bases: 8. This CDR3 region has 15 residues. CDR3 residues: CASSAYRGGTDTQYF. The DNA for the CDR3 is TGTGCCAGCAGTGCGTACAGGGGCGGGACAGATACGCAGTATTTT.

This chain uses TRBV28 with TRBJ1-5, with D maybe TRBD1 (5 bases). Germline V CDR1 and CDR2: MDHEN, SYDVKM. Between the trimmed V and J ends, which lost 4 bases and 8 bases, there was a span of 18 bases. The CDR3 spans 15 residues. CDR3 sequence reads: CASSSLDRLIKPQHF. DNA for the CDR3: TGTGCCAGCAGTTCCCTCGACAGACTAATCAAGCCCCAGCATTTT. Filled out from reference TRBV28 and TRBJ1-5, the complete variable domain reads DVKVTQSSRYLVKRTGEKVFLECVQDMDHENMFWYRQDPGLGLRLIYFSYDVKMKEKGDIPEGYSVSREKKERFSLILESASTNQTSMYLCASSSLDRLIKPQHFGDGTRLSIL.

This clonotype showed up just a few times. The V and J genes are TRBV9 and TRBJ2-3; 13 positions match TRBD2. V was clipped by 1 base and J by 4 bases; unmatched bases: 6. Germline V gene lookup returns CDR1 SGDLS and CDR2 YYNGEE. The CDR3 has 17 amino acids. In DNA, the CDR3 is TGTGCCAGCAGCGTACAACTACTAGCGGGGGGGCCAGATACGCAGTATTTT. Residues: CASSVQLLAGGPDTQYF.

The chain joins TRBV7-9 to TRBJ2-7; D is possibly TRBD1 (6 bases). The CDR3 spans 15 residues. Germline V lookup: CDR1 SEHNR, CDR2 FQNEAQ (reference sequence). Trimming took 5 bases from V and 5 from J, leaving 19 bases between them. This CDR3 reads CASSRDRTLRDEQYF. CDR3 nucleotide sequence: TGTGCCAGCAGCCGAGACAGGACCCTCAGGGACGAGCAGTACTTC.

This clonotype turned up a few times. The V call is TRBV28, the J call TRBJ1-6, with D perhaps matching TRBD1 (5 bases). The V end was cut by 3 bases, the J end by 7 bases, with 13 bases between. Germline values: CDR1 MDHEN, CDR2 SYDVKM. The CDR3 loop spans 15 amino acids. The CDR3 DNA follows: TGTGCCAGCAGTTTTGCGGGACGGCAAAATTCACCCCTCCACTTT. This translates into CASSFAGRQNSPLHF.

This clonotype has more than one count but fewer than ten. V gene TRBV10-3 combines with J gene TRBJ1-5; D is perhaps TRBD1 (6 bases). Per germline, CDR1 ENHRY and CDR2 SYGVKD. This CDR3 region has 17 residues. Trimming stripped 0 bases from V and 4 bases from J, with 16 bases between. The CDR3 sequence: CAISESMRGGSNQPQHF. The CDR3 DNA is TGTGCCATCAGTGAGTCTATGAGAGGGGGATCTAATCAGCCCCAGCATTTT.

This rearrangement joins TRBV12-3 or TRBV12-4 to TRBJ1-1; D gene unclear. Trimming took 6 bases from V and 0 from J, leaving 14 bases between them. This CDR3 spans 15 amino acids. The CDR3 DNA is TGTGCCAGCAGCCCAAGGAGGGCCCTGAACACTGAAGCTTTCTTT. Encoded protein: CASSPRRALNTEAFF.

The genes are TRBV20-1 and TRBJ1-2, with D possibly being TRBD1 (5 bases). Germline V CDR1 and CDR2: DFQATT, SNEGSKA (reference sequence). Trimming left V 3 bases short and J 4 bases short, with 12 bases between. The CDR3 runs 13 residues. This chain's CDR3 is CSASRQGVYGYTF. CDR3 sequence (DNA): TGCAGTGCTAGTCGTCAGGGAGTCTATGGCTACACCTTC.

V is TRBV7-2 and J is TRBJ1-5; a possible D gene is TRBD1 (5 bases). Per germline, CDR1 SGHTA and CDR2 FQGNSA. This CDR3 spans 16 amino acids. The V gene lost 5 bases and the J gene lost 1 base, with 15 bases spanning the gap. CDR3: CASSPGTTLSNQPQHF. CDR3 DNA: TGTGCCAGCAGCCCCGGGACTACCCTAAGCAATCAGCCCCAGCATTTT.

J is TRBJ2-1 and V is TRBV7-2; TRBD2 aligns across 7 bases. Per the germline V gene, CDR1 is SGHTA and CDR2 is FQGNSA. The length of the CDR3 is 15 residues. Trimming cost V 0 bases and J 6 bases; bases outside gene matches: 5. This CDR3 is CASSLATGTINEQFF. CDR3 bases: TGTGCCAGCAGCTTAGCAACGGGGACTATCAATGAGCAGTTCTTC.

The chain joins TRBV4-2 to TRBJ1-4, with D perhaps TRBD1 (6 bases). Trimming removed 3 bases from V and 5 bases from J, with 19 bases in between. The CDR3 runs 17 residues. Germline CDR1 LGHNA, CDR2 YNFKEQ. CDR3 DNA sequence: TGTGCCAGCAGCCAGGGGGCAGTACGGGATGGAAATGAAAAACTGTTTTTT. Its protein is CASSQGAVRDGNEKLFF.

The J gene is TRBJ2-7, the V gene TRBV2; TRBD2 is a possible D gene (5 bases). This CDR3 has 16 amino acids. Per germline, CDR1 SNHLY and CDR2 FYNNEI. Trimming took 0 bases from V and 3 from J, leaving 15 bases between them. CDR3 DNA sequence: TGTGCCAGCAGTGAAGCGCTGAGGCAGGCGGGCTACGAGCAGTACTTC. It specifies CASSEALRQAGYEQYF.

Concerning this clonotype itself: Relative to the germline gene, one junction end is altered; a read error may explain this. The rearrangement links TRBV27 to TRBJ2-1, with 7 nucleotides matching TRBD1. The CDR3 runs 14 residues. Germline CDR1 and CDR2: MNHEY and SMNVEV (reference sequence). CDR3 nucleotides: TGTGCCAGCAGGAAAGGGGGCTCCCACAATGAGCAGTTCTTC. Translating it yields CASRKGGSHNEQFF.

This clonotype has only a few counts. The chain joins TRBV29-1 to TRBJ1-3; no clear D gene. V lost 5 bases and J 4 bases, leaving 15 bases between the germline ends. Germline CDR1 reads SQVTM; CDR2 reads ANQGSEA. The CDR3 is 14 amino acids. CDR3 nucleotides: TGCAGCGTTTTCTCCGCCGAATGGGGAAACACCATATATTTT. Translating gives CSVFSAEWGNTIYF.

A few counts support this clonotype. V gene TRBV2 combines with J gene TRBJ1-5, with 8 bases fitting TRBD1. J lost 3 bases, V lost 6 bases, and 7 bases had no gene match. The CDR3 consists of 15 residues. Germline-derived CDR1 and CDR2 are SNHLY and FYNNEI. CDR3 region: CASRRQGAHNQPQHF. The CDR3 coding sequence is TGTGCCAGCAGACGGCAGGGGGCCCACAATCAGCCCCAGCATTTT.

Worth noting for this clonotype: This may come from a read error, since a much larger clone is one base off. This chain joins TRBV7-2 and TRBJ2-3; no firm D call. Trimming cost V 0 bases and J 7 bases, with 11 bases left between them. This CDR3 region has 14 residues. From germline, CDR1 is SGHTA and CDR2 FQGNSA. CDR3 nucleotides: TGTGCCAGCAGCTTAGCTGTAGACCGGAATACGCAGTATTTT. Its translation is CASSLAVDRNTQYF.

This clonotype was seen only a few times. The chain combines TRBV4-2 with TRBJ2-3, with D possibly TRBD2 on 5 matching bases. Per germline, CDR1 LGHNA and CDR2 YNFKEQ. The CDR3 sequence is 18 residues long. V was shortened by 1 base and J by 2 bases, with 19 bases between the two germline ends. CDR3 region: CASSQVRGSTLTTDTQYF. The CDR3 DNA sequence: TGTGCCAGCAGCCAAGTCCGGGGATCGACCCTTACCACAGATACGCAGTATTTT.

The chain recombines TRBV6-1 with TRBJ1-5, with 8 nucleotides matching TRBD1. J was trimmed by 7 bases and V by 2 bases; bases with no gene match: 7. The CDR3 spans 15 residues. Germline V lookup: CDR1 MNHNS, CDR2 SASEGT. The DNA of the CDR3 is TGTGCCAGCAGTGAAAGGCCAGGGGGCAGGCAGCCCCAGCATTTT. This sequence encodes CASSERPGGRQPQHF.

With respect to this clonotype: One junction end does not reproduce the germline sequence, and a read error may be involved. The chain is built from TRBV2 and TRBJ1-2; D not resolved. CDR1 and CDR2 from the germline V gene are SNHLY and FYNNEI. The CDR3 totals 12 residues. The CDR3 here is CASTLEGYGHTF. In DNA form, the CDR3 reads TGTGCCAGCACGCTGGAGGGCTATGGCCACACCTTC.

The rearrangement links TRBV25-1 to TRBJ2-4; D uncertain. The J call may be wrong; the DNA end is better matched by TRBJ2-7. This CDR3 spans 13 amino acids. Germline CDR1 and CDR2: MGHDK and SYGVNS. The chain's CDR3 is CASSGPPLVEQYF. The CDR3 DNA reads TGTGCCAGCAGTGGGCCACCCCTGGTCGAGCAGTACTTC.

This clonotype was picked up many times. In DNA, the CDR3 is TGCAGCGTTGGGCGGGGGGCCGGGTATGGCTACACCTTC. Translated: CSVGRGAGYGYTF. The chain carries TRBV29-1 and TRBJ1-2; D possibly corresponds to TRBD1 (6 bases). Germline assignment: CDR1 SQVTM and CDR2 ANQGSEA. V was clipped by 4 bases and J by 5 bases, with 14 bases between them. The CDR3 runs 13 residues.